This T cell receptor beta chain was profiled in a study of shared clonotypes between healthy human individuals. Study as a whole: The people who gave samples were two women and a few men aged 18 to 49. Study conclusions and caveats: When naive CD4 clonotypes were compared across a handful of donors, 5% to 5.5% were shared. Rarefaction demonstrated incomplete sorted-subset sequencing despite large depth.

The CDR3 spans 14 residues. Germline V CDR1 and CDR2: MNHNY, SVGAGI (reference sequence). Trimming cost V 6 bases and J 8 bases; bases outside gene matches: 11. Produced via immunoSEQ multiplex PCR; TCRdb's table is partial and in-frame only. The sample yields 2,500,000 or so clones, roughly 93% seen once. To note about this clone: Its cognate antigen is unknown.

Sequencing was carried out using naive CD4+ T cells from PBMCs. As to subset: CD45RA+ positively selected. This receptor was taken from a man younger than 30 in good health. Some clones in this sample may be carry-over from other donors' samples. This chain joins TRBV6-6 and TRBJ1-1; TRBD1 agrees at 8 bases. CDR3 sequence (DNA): TGTGCCAGCAGGTTCGCAGGGACAGGCGTAGAAGCTTTCTTT. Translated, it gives CASRFAGTGVEAFF.